This TCR beta chain was observed in a study of cytomegalovirus exposure and HLA in healthy donors. Background on the study: Sequencing of about 179 million T cells in an earlier analysis found under 120 million unique TCR beta sequences. Study-wide points: Sequencing depth across donors, presence/absence analyses assumed, was roughly uniform. Reportedly, diagnosis of cytomegalovirus status by the classifier showed high specificity and sensitivity.

As to this clone: Its antigen is undetermined.

The PCR was carried out with 60 Vbeta primers and 13 Jbeta primers. The repertoire was sequenced with immunoSEQ multiplex PCR; TCRdb's copy has only in-frame clones and lacks some. The data contain about 140,000 clones, about 80% of them singletons. The sequencing input was PBMCs. The TCR was taken from a man aged 25 to 40 in good health and CMV-seropositive.

The CDR3 nucleotides are TGTGCCAGCAGCGTAGACTTCCAAGAGACCCAGTACTTC. Protein: CASSVDFQETQYF. The chain employs TRBV9 and TRBJ2-5; D unclear. The germline CDR1 and CDR2 sequences are SGDLS and YYNGEE. Trimming took off 0 bases at V and 1 base at J, with 4 bases between the two ends. The CDR3 runs 13 residues. Supplemented by reference TRBV9 and TRBJ2-5, the full variable domain reads DSGVTQTPKHLITATGQRVTLRCSPRSGDLSVYWYQQSLDQGLQFLIQYYNGEERAKGNILERFSAQQFPDLHSELNLSSLELGDSALYFCASSVDFQETQYFGPGTRLLVL.